A selection of T cell receptor beta chains follows, all from one sample in a study of PD-L1 blockade in urothelial cancer. Profiling relied on immunoSEQ multiplex PCR, and the TCRdb table lists in-frame clones only, not all of them. The data hold some 52,000 clones, with approximately 77% observed a single time. This specimen consisted of PBMCs, obtained around atezolizumab (anti-PD-L1) treatment. The receptor set was obtained from a man between 65 and 85 years old with urothelial cancer. The CDR3 runs from the conserved cysteine through the conserved F or W. Each record gives: J gene, clone size, D gene, V gene, CDR3 protein, CDR3 DNA. D genes are given only for firm matches. Clone sizes are given selectively: once, few, many, or a class where the clone is expanded.

j_gene: TRBJ2-5
abundance: NA
d_gene: NA
v_gene: TRBV5-4
CDR3aa: CASSLSRGETQYF
CDR3nt: TGTGCCAGCAGCCTCTCCCGCGGCGAGACCCAGTACTTC

j_gene: TRBJ1-1
abundance: NA
d_gene: NA
v_gene: TRBV5-1
CDR3aa: CASSLGSPRGNTEAFF
CDR3nt: TGCGCCAGCAGCTTGGGGTCCCCCAGGGGAAACACTGAAGCTTTCTTT

j_gene: TRBJ2-7
abundance: NA
d_gene: TRBD2
v_gene: TRBV7-2
CDR3aa: CASSGRGTTPHEQYF
CDR3nt: TGTGCCAGCAGCGGCCGGGGGACTACCCCCCACGAGCAGTACTTC

j_gene: TRBJ1-1
abundance: NA
d_gene: TRBD1
v_gene: TRBV7-8
CDR3aa: CASSSDRDTEAFF
CDR3nt: TGTGCCAGCAGCTCGGACAGGGATACTGAAGCTTTCTTT

j_gene: TRBJ2-4
abundance: NA
d_gene: TRBD1
v_gene: TRBV5-1
CDR3aa: CASSPTGGAGNIQYF
CDR3nt: TGCGCCAGCAGCCCTACAGGGGGCGCCGGAAACATTCAGTACTTC

j_gene: TRBJ1-3
abundance: few
d_gene: TRBD1
v_gene: TRBV28
CDR3aa: CASSFSGTGASGNTIYF
CDR3nt: TGTGCCAGCAGTTTCTCAGGGACAGGGGCCTCTGGAAACACCATATATTTT

j_gene: TRBJ2-7
abundance: NA
d_gene: TRBD2
v_gene: TRBV11-3
CDR3aa: CASSVLAGARYEQYF
CDR3nt: TGTGCCAGCAGCGTCCTAGCGGGAGCTCGCTACGAGCAGTACTTC

j_gene: TRBJ2-2
abundance: NA
d_gene: TRBD1
v_gene: TRBV7-8
CDR3aa: CASSRGTGDTGELFF
CDR3nt: TGTGCCAGCAGCCGAGGGACAGGGGACACCGGGGAGCTGTTTTTT

j_gene: TRBJ2-7
abundance: NA
d_gene: NA
v_gene: TRBV5-4
CDR3aa: CASSTSQGYEQYF
CDR3nt: TGTGCCAGCAGCACATCCCAGGGCTACGAGCAGTACTTC

j_gene: TRBJ2-7
abundance: NA
d_gene: NA
v_gene: TRBV7-2
CDR3aa: CASSLDQGSYEQYF
CDR3nt: TGTGCCAGCAGCTTAGACCAGGGGTCCTACGAGCAGTACTTC

j_gene: TRBJ2-7
abundance: NA
d_gene: TRBD2
v_gene: TRBV12-5
CDR3aa: CASGSGGAFSYEQYF
CDR3nt: TGTGCTAGTGGTTCGGGGGGGGCATTTTCCTACGAGCAGTACTTC

j_gene: TRBJ2-5
abundance: few
d_gene: NA
v_gene: TRBV5-6
CDR3aa: CASSLTSETQYF
CDR3nt: TGTGCCAGCAGCTTGACTTCGGAGACCCAGTACTTC

j_gene: TRBJ2-5
abundance: once
d_gene: NA
v_gene: TRBV14
CDR3aa: CASTLEETQYF
CDR3nt: TGTGCCAGCACCTTAGAAGAGACCCAGTACTTC

j_gene: TRBJ1-6
abundance: NA
d_gene: TRBD1
v_gene: TRBV2
CDR3aa: CASLGGAGNSPLHF
CDR3nt: TGTGCCAGCCTAGGGGGCGCAGGAAATTCACCCCTCCACTTT

j_gene: TRBJ2-3
abundance: NA
d_gene: TRBD1
v_gene: TRBV7-2
CDR3aa: CASSSWTGGTDTQYF
CDR3nt: TGTGCCAGCAGCTCTTGGACAGGGGGCACAGATACGCAGTATTTT

j_gene: TRBJ1-3
abundance: NA
d_gene: NA
v_gene: TRBV5-1
CDR3aa: CASSLSRAAGNTIYF
CDR3nt: TGCGCCAGCAGCTTGAGCAGGGCAGCCGGAAACACCATATATTTT

j_gene: TRBJ2-3
abundance: NA
d_gene: TRBD2
v_gene: TRBV7-2
CDR3aa: CASSLADRLAGGPSGDTQYF
CDR3nt: TGTGCCAGCAGCTTAGCCGACCGACTAGCGGGGGGGCCGAGTGGAGATACGCAGTATTTT

j_gene: TRBJ1-2
abundance: NA
d_gene: NA
v_gene: TRBV10-3
CDR3aa: CAISARANYGYTF
CDR3nt: TGTGCCATCAGTGCCAGGGCAAACTATGGCTACACCTTC

j_gene: TRBJ2-1
abundance: NA
d_gene: TRBD2
v_gene: TRBV7-3
CDR3aa: CASSLTSGRSEQFF
CDR3nt: TGTGCCAGCAGTCTGACTAGCGGGAGGAGTGAGCAGTTCTTC

j_gene: TRBJ1-1
abundance: NA
d_gene: TRBD1
v_gene: TRBV2
CDR3aa: CASRYGTVNTEAFF
CDR3nt: TGTGCCAGCAGGTACGGGACAGTGAACACTGAAGCTTTCTTT

j_gene: TRBJ2-4
abundance: NA
d_gene: TRBD1
v_gene: TRBV28
CDR3aa: CASSRQGGYIQYF
CDR3nt: TGTGCCAGCAGTCGACAGGGGGGGTACATTCAGTACTTC

j_gene: TRBJ1-1
abundance: NA
d_gene: TRBD1
v_gene: TRBV7-2
CDR3aa: CASSTQGITEAFF
CDR3nt: TGTGCCAGCAGCACACAGGGGATCACTGAAGCTTTCTTT

j_gene: TRBJ1-5
abundance: once
d_gene: NA
v_gene: TRBV7-8
CDR3aa: CASSSGQPPLRNQPQHF
CDR3nt: TGTGCCAGCAGCTCCGGACAGCCACCTCTCAGGAATCAGCCCCAGCATTTT

j_gene: TRBJ1-6
abundance: NA
d_gene: TRBD1
v_gene: TRBV6-6
CDR3aa: CASSPGTGGGNSPLHF
CDR3nt: TGTGCCAGCAGTCCAGGGACAGGGGGCGGTAATTCACCCCTCCACTTT

j_gene: TRBJ2-5
abundance: NA
d_gene: NA
v_gene: TRBV5-1
CDR3aa: CASSFGTPEETQYF
CDR3nt: TGCGCCAGCAGCTTCGGGACTCCCGAAGAGACCCAGTACTTC

j_gene: TRBJ2-1
abundance: NA
d_gene: TRBD2
v_gene: TRBV10-3
CDR3aa: CAISEVSGPPNEQFF
CDR3nt: TGTGCCATCAGTGAGGTTAGCGGGCCCCCCAATGAGCAGTTCTTC

j_gene: TRBJ2-7
abundance: NA
d_gene: TRBD1
v_gene: TRBV7-2
CDR3aa: CASSPGNRGAEQYF
CDR3nt: TGTGCCAGCAGCCCAGGAAACAGGGGCGCCGAGCAGTACTTC

j_gene: TRBJ2-3
abundance: NA
d_gene: NA
v_gene: TRBV5-1
CDR3aa: CASSLSPVGSVGSDTQYF
CDR3nt: TGCGCCAGCAGCTTGAGCCCCGTCGGGAGTGTTGGGTCAGATACGCAGTATTTT

j_gene: TRBJ2-7
abundance: NA
d_gene: TRBD2
v_gene: TRBV5-6
CDR3aa: CASSFLGGRASYEQYF
CDR3nt: TGTGCCAGCAGCTTTCTGGGCGGGAGGGCCTCCTACGAGCAGTACTTC